One sample yielded the 2 T cell receptor beta chains listed below, sequenced in a study of blood T cell repertoires in COVID-19. The repertoire was sequenced with immunoSEQ multiplex PCR; TCRdb's copy has only in-frame clones and lacks some. The sample has tens of thousands of clones, 86% seen once; the top ten hold 27%. The sample taken for sequencing was peripheral blood. The receptors were sampled from a man in his fifties or sixties with active or convalescent COVID-19.

A single count supports this clone. The chain carries TRBV2 and TRBJ2-5, with D possibly matching TRBD2 (5 bases). V was shortened by 4 bases and J by 5 bases, with 11 bases between the two germline ends. CDR3 length equals 13 residues. Germline V lookup: CDR1 SNHLY, CDR2 FYNNEI. The DNA for the CDR3 is TGTGCCAGCAGTGCTGGTAGCGCGGAGACCCAGTACTTC. Amino acids: CASSAGSAETQYF.

This clone was picked up one time. V gene TRBV7-2 combines with J gene TRBJ2-2; D is undetermined. The CDR3 is 15 amino acids. Germline V gene data show CDR1 as SGHTA and CDR2 as FQGNSA. Trimming took off 0 bases at V and 7 bases at J, with 12 bases between the two ends. The DNA for the CDR3 is TGTGCCAGCAGCTTAGCGTTTAACGGCGGCGGGGAGCTGTTTTTT. Translation gives CASSLAFNGGGELFF.